The sequence of this T cell receptor beta chain was determined in a study of blood T cell repertoires in COVID-19. The wider study: COVID-19 samples from acute and convalescent phases originated in the United States, Italy and Spain. Nucleic acid was either cDNA or gDNA, and it came from T cells, B-cell-depleted T cells, or PBMCs.

In the authors' methods: Amplified reference gene primers provided the basis for estimating nucleated cell counts. TCRdb's table, derived via immunoSEQ multiplex PCR, lists solely in-frame clones and lacks some. That table gives V, J and clone size, and the DNA gave D and trimming. The sample lists around 480,000 clones, around 88% occurring once. Germline-derived CDR1 and CDR2 are KGHDR and SFDVKD. Trimming took 9 bases from V and 3 from J; bases not matched to a gene: 3. The CDR3 has 12 residues. Sequenced sample: peripheral blood. The chain employs TRBV24-1 and TRBJ2-7; 8 bases fit TRBD1. The origin of this receptor is a woman aged 45-59 years with COVID-19, enrolled during active disease. The CDR3 nucleotides read TGTGCCACCCAGGGGGCAGGCTACGAGCAGTACTTC. Protein product: CATQGAGYEQYF.